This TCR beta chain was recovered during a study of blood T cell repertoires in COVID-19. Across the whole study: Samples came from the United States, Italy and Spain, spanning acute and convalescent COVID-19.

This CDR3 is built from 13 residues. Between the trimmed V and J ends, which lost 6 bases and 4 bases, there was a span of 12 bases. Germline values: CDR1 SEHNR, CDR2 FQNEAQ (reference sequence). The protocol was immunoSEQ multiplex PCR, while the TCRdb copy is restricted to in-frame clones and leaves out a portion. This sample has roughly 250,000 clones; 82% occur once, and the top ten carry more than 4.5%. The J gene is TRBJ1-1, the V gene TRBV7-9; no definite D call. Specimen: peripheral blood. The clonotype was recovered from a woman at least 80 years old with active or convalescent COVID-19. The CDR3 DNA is TGTGCCAGCAGTTTCCAGGAAGGCACTGAAGCTTTCTTT. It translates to CASSFQEGTEAFF. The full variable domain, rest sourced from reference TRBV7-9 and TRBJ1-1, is DTGVSQNPRHKITKRGQNVTFRCDPISEHNRLYWYRQTLGQGPEFLTYFQNEAQLEKSRLLSDRFSAERPKGSFSTLEIQRTEQGDSAMYLCASSFQEGTEAFFGQGTRLTVV.